These 18 T cell receptor beta chains were sequenced from one sample in a study of CD8 T cells in Susac syndrome. With random hexamers, 0.5 to 1 ug RNA was reverse transcribed. MiXCR, applied by TCRdb to the immunoSEQ multiplex PCR reads, yields one record per CDR3 protein. The sample shows 85,000 to 95,000 distinct CDR3 sequences, about 95% of them seen only once. The sample comprised CD4+ T cells from PBMCs. These receptors were obtained from a human donor with Susac syndrome.

V gene TRBV5-4 combines with J gene TRBJ2-5; maybe TRBD2 (6 bases). Germline lookup yields CDR1 SGHNT and CDR2 YYREEE (reference sequence). The CDR3 spans 15 residues. Trimming pared 3 bases from V and 2 bases from J, leaving 14 bases between. The CDR3 sequence is CASSSRLELQETQYF. CDR3 DNA sequence: TGTGCCAGCAGCTCCCGACTAGAACTACAAGAGACCCAGTACTTC. Together with reference TRBV5-4 and TRBJ2-5, the CDR3 gives the full variable domain: ETGVTQSPTHLIKTRGQQVTLRCSSQSGHNTVSWYQQALGQGPQFIFQYYREEENGRGNFPPRFSGLQFPNYSSELNVNALELDDSALYLCASSSRLELQETQYFGPGTRLLVL.

The V and J genes are TRBV11-2 and TRBJ1-5, with a weak D call TRBD1 (5 bases). V gave up 3 bases and J gave up 4 bases, with 10 bases separating them. Per germline, CDR1 SGHAT and CDR2 FQNNGV. The CDR3 length is 14 residues. CDR3 protein: CASSFRGVNQPQHF. CDR3 sequence (DNA): TGTGCCAGCAGCTTTCGGGGCGTAAATCAGCCCCAGCATTTT.

The chain employs TRBV24-1 and TRBJ2-5; D tentatively reads TRBD1 or TRBD2 (5 bases each). CDR1 and CDR2 (germline): KGHDR, SFDVKD. The CDR3 sequence is 16 residues long. Trimming stripped 5 bases from V and 2 bases from J, with 17 bases between. This CDR3 is CATSAERGSRQETQYF. For the CDR3, the DNA is TGTGCCACCAGTGCCGAGAGGGGTAGCCGTCAAGAGACCCAGTACTTC.

The rearrangement links TRBV12-3 or TRBV12-4 to TRBJ2-1; TRBD2 matches at 7 bases. V gave up 3 bases and J gave up 2 bases; unmatched junction bases: 4. The CDR3 consists of 15 residues. CDR3 nucleotides: TGTGCCAGCAGTTTTCGCGGGGGTGCCTACAATGAGCAGTTCTTC. It yields the protein CASSFRGGAYNEQFF.

The chain joins TRBV5-1 to TRBJ1-2, with D hard to call. The germline gives CDR1 SGHRS, CDR2 YFSETQ. With 4 bases removed from V and 1 base from J, the gap between germline ends came to 11 bases. The CDR3 runs to 14 residues. CDR3 sequence reads: CASSLDGLNYGYTF. In nucleotides, the CDR3 is TGCGCCAGCAGCCTGGACGGCCTTAACTATGGCTACACCTTC.

V usage is TRBV29-1 and J usage is TRBJ2-5, with D hard to call. Germline lookup yields CDR1 SQVTM and CDR2 ANQGSEA. V lost 2 bases and J lost 4, with 8 bases in between. This CDR3 contains 12 residues. CDR3 in amino acids: CSVEKSPETQYF. The CDR3 DNA reads TGCAGCGTTGAAAAATCCCCAGAGACCCAGTACTTC.

The DNA of the CDR3 is TGTGCCAGCAGTAGTGGGGCGGGGGTAGAGACCCAGTACTTC. This sequence encodes CASSSGAGVETQYF. The chain recombines TRBV3-1 with TRBJ2-5, with 7 bases that match TRBD2. Losses at the gene ends were 6 bases for V and 4 bases for J; bases not matched to a gene: 8. Germline CDR1 LGHDT, CDR2 YNNKEL (reference sequence). CDR3 length: 14 residues.

The CDR3 nucleotides read TGTGCCAGCTCACCGACTAGCCGCTACGAGCAGTACTTC. It is translated as CASSPTSRYEQYF. The rearrangement links TRBV18 to TRBJ2-7; 7 bases align to TRBD2. Germline loops: CDR1 KGHSH, CDR2 LQKENI. The ends lost 3 bases at V and 3 bases at J; junction bases unmatched: 2. The CDR3 is made up of 13 amino acids.

This clonotype has only one observation. The chain uses TRBV4-3 and TRBJ2-2, with a weak D call TRBD2 (6 bases). This CDR3 comprises 16 residues. Germline loops: CDR1 LGHNA, CDR2 YSLEER. Trimming cost V 1 base and J 1 base, with 10 bases left between them. This CDR3 is CASSQGRGMNTGELFF. The CDR3 DNA is TGCGCCAGCAGCCAAGGCCGGGGGATGAACACCGGGGAGCTGTTTTTT.

The V gene is TRBV7-3, the J gene TRBJ2-1; the D gene is possibly TRBD2 (7 bases). Between the trimmed V and J ends, which lost 5 bases and 3 bases, there was a span of 14 bases. The CDR3 consists of 15 residues. Germline V gene lookup returns CDR1 SGHTA and CDR2 FQGTGA. Here the CDR3 DNA reads TGTGCCAGCAGCCGGGGGGCGGGGATCTACAATGAGCAGTTCTTC. This encodes CASSRGAGIYNEQFF.

The V and J genes are TRBV7-2 and TRBJ2-7; D remains unclear. Trimming took 1 base from V and 3 from J, leaving 10 bases between them. Germline CDR1 SGHTA, CDR2 FQGNSA. The CDR3 extends over 14 amino acids. The CDR3 here is CASSLEVGYYEQYF. The CDR3 DNA reads TGTGCCAGCAGCTTAGAGGTAGGATACTACGAGCAGTACTTC. Looking up the rest from reference TRBV7-2 and TRBJ2-7 gives the full variable domain: GAGVSQSPSNKVTEKGKDVELRCDPISGHTALYWYRQSLGQGLEFLIYFQGNSAPDKSGLPSDRFSAERTGGSVSTLTIQRTQQEDSAVYLCASSLEVGYYEQYFGPGTRLTVT.

The genes are TRBV18 and TRBJ1-2; 8 bases are shared with TRBD1. In germline, CDR1 is KGHSH, CDR2 LQKENI. Trimming removed 6 bases from V and 7 bases from J; junction bases left unmatched: 7. The CDR3 has 13 amino acids. This CDR3 reads CASSRTGNTGYTF. The DNA for the CDR3 is TGTGCCAGCTCGCGGACAGGGAATACTGGCTACACCTTC.

This sequence joins TRBV5-1 and TRBJ2-3; D perhaps matches TRBD2 (7 bases). Deletions cut 1 base from V and 3 bases from J, with 12 bases between. Germline V gene sequence: CDR1 SGHRS, CDR2 YFSETQ. The CDR3 is made up of 15 amino acids. The CDR3: CASSLNGGLTDTQYF. The CDR3 bases are TGCGCCAGCAGCTTGAACGGGGGGCTGACAGATACGCAGTATTTT.

This sequence joins TRBV12-3 or TRBV12-4 and TRBJ2-5, with a weak D call TRBD1 (6 bases). The CDR3 is 15 amino acids. The V end was cut by 7 bases, the J end by 5 bases, with 20 bases between. The CDR3 reads CASTPSGQPSETQYF. CDR3 in DNA: TGTGCCAGCACCCCCTCGGGACAACCCTCGGAGACCCAGTACTTC.

This clonotype was picked up one time. The rearrangement joins TRBV6-5 to TRBJ1-5; D is perhaps TRBD1 (5 bases). The CDR3 has 17 residues. The V gene's germline CDR1 is MNHEY and CDR2 SVGAGI. The V and J ends lost 4 bases and 2 bases respectively, with 18 bases between them. CDR3 in amino acids: CASSSHFEGRGNQPQHF. CDR3 sequence (DNA): TGTGCCAGCAGTTCCCACTTTGAGGGGCGAGGCAATCAGCCCCAGCATTTT.

V gene TRBV6-2 or TRBV6-3 combines with J gene TRBJ2-5, with D possibly being TRBD2 (5 bases). Trimming cost V 9 bases and J 0 bases, with 8 bases left between them. CDR1 and CDR2 from the germline V gene are MNHEY and SVGEGT. This CDR3 comprises 12 residues. Here the CDR3 reads CASQADQETQYF. The CDR3 region has the DNA TGTGCCAGTCAAGCGGACCAAGAGACCCAGTACTTC.

This chain joins TRBV11-2 and TRBJ2-5; TRBD1 or TRBD2 may be the D gene (5 bases each). CDR1 is SGHAT and CDR2 is FQNNGV in the germline V gene. CDR3 length equals 14 residues. V lost 5 bases and J 2 bases, leaving 12 bases between the germline ends. The CDR3 sequence: CASSPGRYQETQYF. The CDR3 coding sequence is TGTGCCAGCAGCCCGGGACGGTATCAAGAGACCCAGTACTTC.

This chain uses TRBV30 with TRBJ1-5; possible D gene TRBD1, 5 bases. The germline CDR1 and CDR2 sequences are GTSNPN and SVGIG (reference sequence). Trimming took 0 bases from V and 5 from J, leaving 8 bases between them. The CDR3 extends over 13 amino acids. CDR3 protein: CAWSVGDDQPQHF. CDR3 nucleotides: TGTGCCTGGAGTGTAGGGGACGATCAGCCCCAGCATTTT.